Presented here are 14 T cell receptor beta chains from one specimen sequenced in a study of shared clonotypes between healthy human individuals. Data came from immunoSEQ multiplex PCR; TCRdb stores just in-frame clones and leaves some out. The data contain under 1,100,000 clones, more than 65% of them seen just once; the ten biggest clones take up 1.5%. Sequencing input: memory CD4+ T cells sorted from blood. Subset noted: CD45RA-negative fraction. Every receptor here comes from a young man in good health.

V is TRBV10-1 and J is TRBJ1-2, with D perhaps matching TRBD1 (5 bases). Germline assignment: CDR1 WNHNN and CDR2 SYGVQD (reference sequence). Trimming removed 0 bases at V and 7 bases at J, with 9 bases between. This CDR3 has 13 amino acids. CDR3 loop: CASSESMGGGYTF. For the CDR3, the DNA is TGCGCCAGCAGTGAGTCGATGGGGGGTGGCTACACCTTC.

The genes are TRBV19 and TRBJ1-2; D is uncertain. The V end lost 1 base, the J end lost 8 bases, and 23 bases lay between the germline ends. CDR1 and CDR2 from the germline V gene are LNHDA and SQIVND (reference sequence). The CDR3 covers 17 residues. Here the CDR3 reads CASSIGHLGSSESGYTF. DNA of the CDR3: TGTGCCAGTAGTATAGGACATCTGGGCTCCTCAGAGTCGGGCTACACCTTC.

The table lists this clone with a few counts. At the DNA level, this CDR3 is encoded by other sequences in the same sample as well. The chain carries TRBV20-1 and TRBJ2-5; D remains ambiguous. CDR1 DFQATT and CDR2 SNEGSKA come from the germline V gene (reference sequence). The CDR3 sequence is 10 residues long. V gave up 6 bases and J gave up 1 base, with 3 bases separating them. The CDR3 spells CSASQETQYF. The DNA for the CDR3 is TGCAGTGCGAGCCAAGAGACCCAGTACTTC.

This clone was observed a handful of times. V usage is TRBV6-6 and J usage is TRBJ2-1; 10 nucleotides align to TRBD1. Germline V gene data show CDR1 as MNHNY and CDR2 as SVGAGI (reference sequence). The J segment lost 6 bases and the V segment lost 4 bases, leaving 9 bases of the junction unmatched. This CDR3 has 16 amino acids. The CDR3 loop is CASSFTRQGASNEQFF. CDR3 DNA: TGTGCCAGCAGTTTCACCCGACAGGGGGCTAGCAATGAGCAGTTCTTC.

Concerning this clone itself: The sample contains more than one DNA sequence encoding this CDR3. The chain couples TRBV7-9 to TRBJ1-4; D not resolved. Germline CDR1 reads SEHNR; CDR2 reads FQNEAQ (reference sequence). The V gene lost 2 bases and the J gene lost 7 bases, with 2 bases spanning the gap. This CDR3 contains 11 residues. CDR3 DNA sequence: TGTGCCAGCAGCTTAAGTGAAAAACTGTTTTTT. Its protein product is CASSLSEKLFF.

This clone was seen more than once but under ten times. This rearrangement joins TRBV27 to TRBJ1-1; tentative D call: TRBD1 (6 bases). V gave up 1 base and J gave up 8 bases, with 11 bases separating them. Germline V gene sequence: CDR1 MNHEY, CDR2 SMNVEV (reference sequence). This CDR3 has 13 residues. The CDR3 loop is CASSLYPGAEAFF. The CDR3 region has the DNA TGTGCCAGCAGTTTATATCCGGGGGCGGAAGCTTTCTTT.

A few counts support this clone. The chain has TRBV2 and TRBJ1-2, with 8 bases that match TRBD1. This CDR3 comprises 17 residues. Germline assignment: CDR1 SNHLY and CDR2 FYNNEI. After removal of 3 bases from V and 6 bases from J, the junction contained 15 bases not matched to a gene. The CDR3 sequence: CASSDGQGGWKSDGYTF. The DNA for the CDR3 is TGTGCCAGCAGTGATGGACAGGGAGGGTGGAAAAGTGATGGCTACACCTTC.

V gene TRBV6-5 combines with J gene TRBJ2-7, with a weak D call TRBD1 (5 bases). This CDR3 is built from 14 residues. Germline V gives CDR1 MNHEY, CDR2 SVGAGI. Trimming pared 5 bases from V and 3 bases from J, leaving 14 bases between. The CDR3 coding sequence is TGTGCCAGCAGTCCCCGCCCCGACAGCTACGAGCAGTACTTC. Encoded protein: CASSPRPDSYEQYF.

The genes are TRBV5-1 and TRBJ2-1; TRBD2 might be the D (5 bases). The germline V gene has CDR1 SGHRS and CDR2 YFSETQ. Trimming pared 7 bases from V and 1 base from J, leaving 24 bases between. The CDR3 runs to 18 residues. In DNA form, the CDR3 reads TGCGCCAGCCAAACTGGAGGTGGTCGGGTTTTTTCCTACAATGAGCAGTTCTTC. Its translation: CASQTGGGRVFSYNEQFF.

V gene TRBV11-1 combines with J gene TRBJ1-6; 7 bases fit TRBD1. The CDR3 consists of 15 residues. In germline, CDR1 is SGHAT, CDR2 FQDESV (reference sequence). The junction had 7 bases not matched to a gene; V was cut back by 4 bases and J by 7 bases. Here the CDR3 reads CASSSTGIRNSPLHF. Here the CDR3 DNA reads TGTGCCAGCAGCTCGACAGGGATAAGAAATTCACCCCTCCACTTT.

The V gene is TRBV30, the J gene TRBJ2-7, with a possible D match to TRBD1 (6 bases). The CDR3 is 12 amino acids. Germline V gives CDR1 GTSNPN, CDR2 SVGIG (reference sequence). For the CDR3, the DNA is TGTGCTACCGGGACATTCTCCTACGAGCAGTACTTC. Encoded protein: CATGTFSYEQYF.

As for this clone: Additional DNA sequences in this sample encode the identical CDR3. The rearrangement uses TRBV14 and TRBJ1-2, with 11 bases fitting TRBD1. CDR1 and CDR2 (germline): SGHDN, FVKESK. V gave up 4 bases and J gave up 5 bases; unmatched junction bases: 3. The CDR3 has 14 residues. CDR3 protein: CASSPGQGGYGYTF. CDR3 coding DNA: TGTGCCAGCAGCCCGGGACAGGGGGGGTATGGCTACACCTTC.

The V gene is TRBV5-3, the J gene TRBJ2-3; possible D gene TRBD2, 6 bases. TRBV5-3 is annotated as an ORF whose role is uncertain. The ends were cut back, 8 bases at V and 3 bases at J, with 22 bases in the middle. The CDR3 extends over 16 amino acids. This CDR3 reads CASTLPGGKGTDTQYF. In DNA form, the CDR3 reads TGTGCCAGCACCCTCCCGGGCGGGAAAGGGACAGATACGCAGTATTTT.

This clone has a handful of counts. CDR3 DNA sequence: TGCGCCAGCAGCTCTGGTGCAGGGAACAATGAGCAGTTCTTC. Translation gives CASSSGAGNNEQFF. V and J are TRBV5-1 and TRBJ2-1; D may be TRBD1 (5 bases). V lost 3 bases and J lost 5, with 12 bases in between. The CDR3 runs 14 residues. The germline CDR1 and CDR2 sequences are SGHRS and YFSETQ.